The TCR beta chain described here comes from a study of T-cell memory formation after mild COVID-19. Study-wide results and limits: Pre-infection memory held some responding clones, suggesting pre-existing cross-reactive T cells responded. Clones shrinking between day 15 and 85 showed a balanced CD4/CD8 split, and those that grew later tilted toward CD4+.

About this clonotype: Its specificity is unknown.

Deletions cut 0 bases from V and 5 bases from J, with 11 bases between. Germline CDR1 is SGHRS and CDR2 is YFSETQ. The CDR3 runs 14 residues. From 5'RACE with constant-segment primers came TCR alpha and TCR beta cDNA libraries that carried sample barcodes and UMIs. TCRdb re-called the 5' RACE reads through MiXCR, storing one row per CDR3 protein. The sample lists 250,000 to 300,000 distinct CDR3 sequences, about 16% occurring once. The source of this sequence is a young man who had mild COVID-19 (a few samples of this study predate the infection). Cell type and time point are not known. This rearrangement joins TRBV5-1 to TRBJ2-5; no definite D call. The specimen sequenced was PBMCs or a T cell subset sorted from them (not recorded which). This CDR3 reads CASSLGSIEETQYF. The DNA for the CDR3 is TGCGCCAGCAGCTTGGGGTCCATTGAGGAGACCCAGTACTTC.